This entry lists 2 T cell receptor beta chains sequenced from one sample in a study of identifying expanded T cells in peripheral blood. Produced via immunoSEQ multiplex PCR; TCRdb's table is partial and in-frame only. The profile shows about 97,000 clones, approximately 88% of them singletons. The sequencing input was blood. The receptors here all came from a person between 18 and 75 years old in good health.

The chain carries TRBV7-2 and TRBJ1-1; D call uncertain. V was cut by 5 bases and J by 7 bases, with 14 bases left in between. Germline CDR1 and CDR2: SGHTA and FQGNSA. This CDR3 spans 13 amino acids. CDR3: CASSSRTEDEAFF. In DNA, the CDR3 is TGTGCCAGCAGCAGCAGGACGGAAGATGAAGCTTTCTTT.

V is TRBV5-1 and J is TRBJ1-4, with TRBD1 identical over 7 bases. This CDR3 spans 14 amino acids. Per germline, CDR1 SGHRS and CDR2 YFSETQ. The V and J ends lost 4 bases and 6 bases, in that order; junction bases with no gene match: 6. CDR3 DNA sequence: TGCGCCAGCAGCCCGAGGACAGGAGATGAAAAACTGTTTTTT. This translates into CASSPRTGDEKLFF.